Described below is a single T cell receptor (beta chain) sequence and its context. The data stem from a study of blood T cell repertoires in COVID-19. Across the whole study: Samples representing acute and convalescent COVID-19 were sourced from the United States, Italy and Spain. Sources were T cells, B-cell-depleted T cells, or PBMCs; the material itself was cDNA or gDNA.

The CDR3 extends over 13 amino acids. Trimming cost V 7 bases and J 0 bases; bases outside gene matches: 5. CDR1 is SQVTM, CDR2 ANQGSEA, per germline. Clones were read by immunoSEQ multiplex PCR, and TCRdb kept only the in-frame ones, dropping some. This sample has 100,000 to 150,000 clones, with around four fifths found just once. The receptor was isolated from a man between 60 and 75 years old with acute or convalescent COVID-19. The gene calls are TRBV29-1 and TRBJ1-1; 7 positions match TRBD1. Material: peripheral blood. The CDR3 sequence: CSGLTGMNTEAFF. The CDR3 region has the DNA TGCAGCGGTCTGACAGGGATGAACACTGAAGCTTTCTTT.